These T cell receptor beta chains were read from a single sample in a study of cytomegalovirus exposure and HLA in healthy donors. Clones were read by immunoSEQ multiplex PCR, and TCRdb kept only the in-frame ones, dropping some. The profile covers about 140,000 clones, with 80% to 90% appearing a single time and more than 1.4% taken by the ten largest. Sequencing was performed on PBMCs. The receptor source for this set is a woman aged 30 to 39 in good health and CMV-seronegative. Both conserved end residues are part of each CDR3. The D gene is left open where the match is weak. The size entry is marked missing in some rows and otherwise reads once, few, many or a size class.

TRBV18	TRBD2	TRBJ2-5	.	TGTGCCAGCTCACTAGGACTAGCGGGGGGTCAAGAGACCCAGTACTTC	CASSLGLAGGQETQYF
TRBV14	TRBD1	TRBJ1-6	.	TGTGCCAGCAGCCAGCTGGACAGGGTAACCTATAATTCACCCCTCCACTTT	CASSQLDRVTYNSPLHF
TRBV6-5	.	TRBJ2-2	.	TGTGCCAGCAGTTACCGGGCAGGGTTTGGCACCGGGGAGCTGTTTTTT	CASSYRAGFGTGELFF
TRBV28	.	TRBJ2-7	.	TGTGCCAGCAGGCCCCCCAGTAAATACGAGCAGTACTTC	CASRPPSKYEQYF
TRBV29-1	.	TRBJ2-3	once	TGCAGCGTTGAAGACACATACACAGATACGCAGTATTTT	CSVEDTYTDTQYF
TRBV5-1	TRBD1	TRBJ2-2	.	TGCGCCAGCAGGGCAGGGGGCGCCGACACCGGGGAGCTGTTTTTT	CASRAGGADTGELFF
TRBV6-1	.	TRBJ2-7	few	TGTGCCAGCAGTGAGCAGGGTTTGGTCTACGAGCAGTACTTC	CASSEQGLVYEQYF
TRBV6-1	.	TRBJ1-4	.	TGTGCCAGCAGTGAAAGGGGGAGGGCTTATGAAAAACTGTTTTTT	CASSERGRAYEKLFF
TRBV18	.	TRBJ1-2	.	TGTGCCAGCTCACCACCGGGCAGGGCGGAAGGCTACACCTTC	CASSPPGRAEGYTF
TRBV11-2	TRBD1	TRBJ2-1	.	TGTGCCAGCAGCTTAGGGACAGGGGGATACAATGAGCAGTTCTTC	CASSLGTGGYNEQFF
TRBV7-9	.	TRBJ2-7	.	TGTGCCAGCAGCTTTAGCGAACCGAGCTCCTACGAGCAGTACTTC	CASSFSEPSSYEQYF
TRBV7-2	.	TRBJ2-1	.	TGTGCCAGCAGCCCAGGCTCAACAGAATACAATGAGCAGTTCTTC	CASSPGSTEYNEQFF
TRBV27	.	TRBJ2-2	.	TGTGCCAGCAGGAAACCAGGGAACACCGGGGAGCTGTTTTTT	CASRKPGNTGELFF
TRBV19	.	TRBJ2-5	.	TGTGCCAGTAGTTTATCAGGGTCCGCCGAGACCCAGTACTTC	CASSLSGSAETQYF
TRBV6-6	TRBD1	TRBJ1-2	once	TGTGCCAGCAGTTCAGACAGGGTCCAATATGGCTACACCTTC	CASSSDRVQYGYTF
TRBV5-1	.	TRBJ1-2	.	TGCGCCAGCAGCTCAGTCGGCGGTAGCGGCTACACCTTC	CASSSVGGSGYTF